This TCR beta chain comes out of a study of CD8 T cells in Susac syndrome. TEMRA cells were FACS-enriched, and CD8+ and CD4+ T cells were isolated negatively. cDNA came from about 0.51 to 1 ug RNA primed by random hexamers. TCRdb reprocessed the immunoSEQ multiplex PCR reads with MiXCR, giving one entry per CDR3 protein. The table records some 130,000 distinct CDR3 sequences, roughly 94% of them present only once. Trimming removed 6 bases from V and 10 bases from J, with 14 bases in between. The CDR3 is 13 residues long. Germline V gene lookup returns CDR1 SGHRS and CDR2 YFSETQ. The origin of this receptor is a human donor with multiple sclerosis. This chain joins TRBV5-1 and TRBJ1-6; D may be TRBD1 (6 bases). The sequencing sample was made of CD4+ T cells from PBMCs. The CDR3 loop reads CASKRQDGSPLHF. Here the CDR3 DNA reads TGCGCCAGCAAGAGACAGGACGGATCACCCCTCCACTTT. The variable domain in full, with the rest retrieved from reference TRBV5-1 and TRBJ1-6, is KAGVTQTPRYLIKTRGQQVTLSCSPISGHRSVSWYQQTPGQGLQFLFEYFSETQRNKGNFPGRFSGRQFSNSRSEMNVSTLELGDSALYLCASKRQDGSPLHFGNGTRLTVT.